This entry describes one T cell receptor beta chain. No antigen is known for it. The data belong to a study of circulating tumor DNA in untreated peripheral T-cell lymphoma. TCRdb's table, derived via immunoSEQ multiplex PCR, lists solely in-frame clones and lacks some. The sample has about 5,000 clones, roughly 70% seen once. Notes on the study in general: In approximately 76% of patients, tumor-specific clonotypes were identified.

Sequencing used tumor tissue. This clonotype was sampled from a human donor with peripheral T-cell lymphoma.

This chain's CDR3 is CASSVASLGGAETQYF. The CDR3 nucleotides are TGTGCCAGCAGCGTAGCTAGTCTGGGAGGGGCAGAGACCCAGTACTTC. The chain combines TRBV9 with TRBJ2-5; 7 nucleotides line up with TRBD2. The CDR3 runs to 16 residues. Trimming at V came to 0 bases and at J to 4 bases, leaving 9 bases not matched to a gene. Germline assignment: CDR1 SGDLS and CDR2 YYNGEE.